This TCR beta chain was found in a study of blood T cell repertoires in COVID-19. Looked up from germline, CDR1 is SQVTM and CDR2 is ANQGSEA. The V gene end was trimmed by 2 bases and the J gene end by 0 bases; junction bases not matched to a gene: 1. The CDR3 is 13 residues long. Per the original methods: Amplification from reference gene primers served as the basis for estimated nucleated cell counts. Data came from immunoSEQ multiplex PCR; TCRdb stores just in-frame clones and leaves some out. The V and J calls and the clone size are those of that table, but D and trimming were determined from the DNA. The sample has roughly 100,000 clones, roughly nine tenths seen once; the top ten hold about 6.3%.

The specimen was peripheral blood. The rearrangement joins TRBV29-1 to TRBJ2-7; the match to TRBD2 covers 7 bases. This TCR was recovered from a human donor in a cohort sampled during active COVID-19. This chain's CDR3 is CSVELADSYEQYF. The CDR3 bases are TGCAGCGTTGAACTAGCGGACTCCTACGAGCAGTACTTC.